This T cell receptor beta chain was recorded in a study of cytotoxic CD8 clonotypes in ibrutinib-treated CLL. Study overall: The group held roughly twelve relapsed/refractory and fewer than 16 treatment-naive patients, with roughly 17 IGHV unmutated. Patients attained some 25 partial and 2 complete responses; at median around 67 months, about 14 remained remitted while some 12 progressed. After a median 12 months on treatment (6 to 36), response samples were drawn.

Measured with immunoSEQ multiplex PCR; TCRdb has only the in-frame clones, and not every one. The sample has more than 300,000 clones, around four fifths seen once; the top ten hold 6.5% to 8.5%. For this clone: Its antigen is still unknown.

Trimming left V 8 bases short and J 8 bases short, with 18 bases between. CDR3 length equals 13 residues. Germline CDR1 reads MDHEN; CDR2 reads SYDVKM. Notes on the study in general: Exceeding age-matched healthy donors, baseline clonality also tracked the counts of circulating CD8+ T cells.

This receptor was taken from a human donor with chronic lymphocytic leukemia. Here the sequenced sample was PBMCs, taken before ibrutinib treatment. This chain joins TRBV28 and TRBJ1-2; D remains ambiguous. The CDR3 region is CASQTGSTKGYTF. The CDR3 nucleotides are TGTGCCAGCCAAACGGGTAGCACTAAGGGCTACACCTTC.